Reported below is one T cell receptor (beta chain). The antigen is undetermined. The germline gives CDR1 KGHSH, CDR2 LQKENI. Trimming cost V 5 bases and J 9 bases; bases outside gene matches: 14. The CDR3 spans 16 residues. Here immunoSEQ multiplex PCR was the method, and the copy in TCRdb shows in-frame clones only, minus some. The repertoire holds around 13,000 clones, with 68% as singletons. The data were taken from a study of tumor-infiltrating lymphocytes in localized non-small cell lung cancer. In the study overall: The cohort mixed smokers and never-smokers, several histologies, and some post-neoadjuvant-chemotherapy samples. Tumor tissue and non-adjacent uninvolved lung came from each patient. Points from the study as a whole: No T-cell fraction difference was seen between IM1 and IM2 tumors. Available tissue quantity limited TCR sequencing to a patient subset.

Sample: uninvolved lung tissue not adjacent to the tumor. The TCR comes from a human donor with non-small cell lung cancer. The chain recombines TRBV18 with TRBJ2-1, with TRBD2 matching 9 bases. CDR3 protein: CASSSTSGSGGGEQFF. The DNA of the CDR3 is TGTGCCAGCTCATCGACTAGCGGCTCCGGGGGGGGTGAGCAGTTCTTC.